The source of this T cell receptor (beta chain) is a study of T-cell reconstitution after alpha-beta-depleted transplantation in children. Preparing the TCRbeta library involved the use of unique molecular identifiers. MiXCR, run by TCRdb on the PCR reads, gives a single entry per CDR3 protein. Of 210,000 or so distinct CDR3 sequences in the sample, roughly 10% were seen once. This clonotype was picked up many times. The CDR3 has 17 amino acids. The V end lost 2 bases, the J end lost 5 bases, and 22 bases lay between the germline ends. This specimen consisted of PBMCs, obtained before TCRalphabeta/CD19-depleted stem cell transplant. The chain is built from TRBV12-3 or TRBV12-4 and TRBJ2-7; TRBD1 is a possible D gene (6 bases). This receptor was taken from a child in the first two years of life with acute myeloid leukemia, due to receive a stem cell transplant. The CDR3 bases are TGTGCCAGCAGTTTAACCCTCGGCCAGGGGATAAGGAACGAGCAGTACTTC. It specifies CASSLTLGQGIRNEQYF.